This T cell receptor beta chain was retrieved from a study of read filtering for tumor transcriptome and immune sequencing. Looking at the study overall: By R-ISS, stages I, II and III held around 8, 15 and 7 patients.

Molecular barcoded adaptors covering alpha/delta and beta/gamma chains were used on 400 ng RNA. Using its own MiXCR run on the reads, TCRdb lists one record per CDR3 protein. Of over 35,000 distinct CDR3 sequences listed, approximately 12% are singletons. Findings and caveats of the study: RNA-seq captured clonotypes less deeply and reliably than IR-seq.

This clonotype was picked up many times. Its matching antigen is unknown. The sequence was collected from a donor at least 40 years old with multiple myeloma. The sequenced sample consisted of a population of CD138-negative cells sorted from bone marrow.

DNA for the CDR3: TGCAGCGTTGGGAAGGGGGGACAGGGAAACGAGCAGTACTTC. This codes for CSVGKGGQGNEQYF. The chain combines TRBV29-1 with TRBJ2-7; 9 nucleotides line up with TRBD1. The germline V gene encodes CDR1 SQVTM and CDR2 ANQGSEA. V lost 4 bases to trimming and J lost 5 bases; unmatched junction nucleotides: 9. The length of the CDR3 is 14 residues.